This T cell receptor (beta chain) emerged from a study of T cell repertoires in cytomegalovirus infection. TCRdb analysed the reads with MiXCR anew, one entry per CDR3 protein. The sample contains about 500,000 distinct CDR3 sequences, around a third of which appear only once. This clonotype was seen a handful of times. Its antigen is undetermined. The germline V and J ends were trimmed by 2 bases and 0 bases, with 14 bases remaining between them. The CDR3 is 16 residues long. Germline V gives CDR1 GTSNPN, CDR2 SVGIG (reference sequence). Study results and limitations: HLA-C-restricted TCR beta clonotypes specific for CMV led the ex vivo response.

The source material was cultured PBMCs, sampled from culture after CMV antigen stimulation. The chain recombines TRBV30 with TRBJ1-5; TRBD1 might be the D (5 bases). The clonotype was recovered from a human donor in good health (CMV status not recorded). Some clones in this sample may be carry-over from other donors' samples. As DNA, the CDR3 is TGTGCCTGGAGTCTAGGGGCCGACTATAGCAATCAGCCCCAGCATTTT. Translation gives CAWSLGADYSNQPQHF.